This T cell receptor (beta chain) was observed in a study of blood T cell repertoires in COVID-19 (TCRdb year 2020). Context from the whole study: Samples from collaborators originated in the United States, Italy and Spain and spanned both the acute and convalescent phases of COVID-19. The prospective study material was composed of cDNA or gDNA derived from T cells, B-cell-depleted T cells, or PBMCs. A freely available public database, intended as a resource for researchers studying the immune response to SARS-CoV-2, is where the repertoires were released. Samples were obtained from the ongoing ImmuneRACE study (first 160 participants) and from 950 to 1,500 subjects provided by 6 global collaborators. Where HLA class I and class II types were available, the types were taken from metadata supplied by the sample provider, not from assay-based typing. The sample metadata nearly always contained a de-identified subject ID, COVID-19 status, age in years and sex. The dataset comprised deeply sampled blood TCRbeta repertoires from subjects exposed to, actively infected with, or recovered from COVID-19.

The V end loses 3 bases and the J end loses 0 bases, and a stretch of 6 bases separates them. From the cysteine through the phenylalanine, the CDR3 covers 13 amino acids. Of the read, only the CDR3 DNA is kept; its 39 bases are in frame from base 1. Participants in the prospective study were aged about 18 to 89 years, lived in under 30 United States geographic areas, and enrolled through a virtual design. Cohort assignment in the prospective study relied on participant-reported clinical history from a screening survey and a study questionnaire. In the prospective study, whole blood, serum and a nasopharyngeal or oropharyngeal swab were collected from each participant by mobile phlebotomists. Prospective study participants could optionally give additional blood draws and questionnaires over an approximately two-month period. Before DNA extraction, prospective study blood samples were shipped either frozen or at room temperature.

A word on this clone: Its antigen is still unknown. No base-level quality is on record; no much larger clone is a single base apart. This sample also contains other DNA sequences that code for the same CDR3.

The paper's findings and limits, for the study overall: The amount of clinical and demographic metadata varied by source and participant and was provided uncurated.

TCRbeta CDR3 regions were amplified from genomic DNA by means of the immunoSEQ Assay, a bias-controlled multiplex PCR. Concerning the study's data processing: The number of nucleated cells in each sample was estimated from the amplification of reference gene primers within the assay. To quantify the absolute abundance of each unique TCRbeta CDR3 rearrangement, sequence reads were collapsed and filtered. Productive Simpson clonality was computed per sample as the square root of Simpson's diversity index over productive rearrangements. The table comes from immuneACCESS by way of TCRdb, which keeps in-frame sequences with V and J called. Part of the clones is missing from these tables; in studies checked, under half for an unresolved V gene and the rest for unknown reasons. That table furnishes V, J and clone size, whereas the DNA furnished D and trimming. The sample includes about 240,000 clones, with 75% to 90% observed a single time. 3.3% of the sample is in the top ten clones.

This clonotype originated in a woman in her thirties or forties with acute COVID-19. The specimen sequenced was PBMCs or T cells enriched from blood (not recorded which). The chain was built from TRBV12-3 or TRBV12-4 and TRBJ2-7; the D gene is unclear. The CDR3 has the sequence CASSLESSYEQYF. The nucleotides read TGTGCCAGCAGTTTGGAGAGCTCCTACGAGCAGTACTTC.